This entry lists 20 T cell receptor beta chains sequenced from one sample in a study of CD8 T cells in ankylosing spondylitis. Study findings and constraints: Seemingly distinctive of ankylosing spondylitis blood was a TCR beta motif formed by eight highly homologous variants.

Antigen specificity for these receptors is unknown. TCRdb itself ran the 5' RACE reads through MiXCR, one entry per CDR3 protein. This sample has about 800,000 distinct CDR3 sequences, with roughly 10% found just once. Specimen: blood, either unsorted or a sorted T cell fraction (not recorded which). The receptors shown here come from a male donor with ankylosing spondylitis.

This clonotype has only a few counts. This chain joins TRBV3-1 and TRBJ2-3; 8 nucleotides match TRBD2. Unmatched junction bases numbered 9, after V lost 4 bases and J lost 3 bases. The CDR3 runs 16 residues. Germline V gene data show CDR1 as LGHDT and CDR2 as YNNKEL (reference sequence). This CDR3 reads CASSPAGGLGTDTQYF. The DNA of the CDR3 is TGTGCCAGCAGCCCCGCGGGGGGTTTAGGTACAGATACGCAGTATTTT.

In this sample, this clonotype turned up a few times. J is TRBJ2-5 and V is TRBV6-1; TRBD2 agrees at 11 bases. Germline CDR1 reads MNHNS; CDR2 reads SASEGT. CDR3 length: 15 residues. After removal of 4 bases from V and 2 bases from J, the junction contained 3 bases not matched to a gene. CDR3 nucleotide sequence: TGTGCCAGCAGTGGAGCTAGCGGGGGGCAAGAGACCCAGTACTTC. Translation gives CASSGASGGQETQYF.

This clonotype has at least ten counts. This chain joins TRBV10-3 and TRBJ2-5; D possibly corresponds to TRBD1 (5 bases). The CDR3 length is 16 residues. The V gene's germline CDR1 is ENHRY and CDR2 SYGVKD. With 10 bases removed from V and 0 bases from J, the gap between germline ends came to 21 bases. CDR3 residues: CATTHTGKPYQETQYF. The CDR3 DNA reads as TGTGCCACCACCCACACAGGAAAACCGTACCAAGAGACCCAGTACTTC.

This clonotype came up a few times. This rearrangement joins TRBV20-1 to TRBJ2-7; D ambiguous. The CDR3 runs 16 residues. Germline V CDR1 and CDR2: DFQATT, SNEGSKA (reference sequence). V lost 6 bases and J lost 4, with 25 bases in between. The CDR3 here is CSALTLTRNFAYEQYF. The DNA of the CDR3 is TGCAGTGCGCTTACCTTAACACGGAACTTCGCTTACGAGCAGTACTTC.

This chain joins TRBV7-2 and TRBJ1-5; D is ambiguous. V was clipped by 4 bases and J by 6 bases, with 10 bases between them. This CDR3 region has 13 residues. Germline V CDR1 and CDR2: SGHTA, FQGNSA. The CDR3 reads CASSSIPSQPQHF. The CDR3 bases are TGTGCCAGCAGCTCGATCCCGAGTCAGCCCCAGCATTTT.

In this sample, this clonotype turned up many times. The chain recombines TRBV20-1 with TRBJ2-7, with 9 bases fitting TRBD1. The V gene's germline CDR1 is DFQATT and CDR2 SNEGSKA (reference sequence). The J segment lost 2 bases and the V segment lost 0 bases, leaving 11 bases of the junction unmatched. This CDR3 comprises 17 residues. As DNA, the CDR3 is TGCAGTGCTAGAGATAGGGGGACAGGGACCTTAGCCTACGAGCAGTACTTC. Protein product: CSARDRGTGTLAYEQYF.

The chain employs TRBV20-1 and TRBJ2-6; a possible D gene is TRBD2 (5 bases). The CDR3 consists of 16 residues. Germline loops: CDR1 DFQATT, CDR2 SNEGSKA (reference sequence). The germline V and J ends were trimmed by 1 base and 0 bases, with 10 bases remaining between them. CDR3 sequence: CSARAAGFSGANVLTF. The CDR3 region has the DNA TGCAGTGCTAGAGCCGCGGGCTTCTCTGGGGCCAACGTCCTGACTTTC.

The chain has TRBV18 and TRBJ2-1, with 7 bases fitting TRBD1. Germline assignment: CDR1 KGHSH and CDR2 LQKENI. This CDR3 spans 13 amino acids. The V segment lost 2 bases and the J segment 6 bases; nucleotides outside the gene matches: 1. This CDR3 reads CASSPNRGNEQFF. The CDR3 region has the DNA TGTGCCAGCTCACCAAACAGGGGCAATGAGCAGTTCTTC.

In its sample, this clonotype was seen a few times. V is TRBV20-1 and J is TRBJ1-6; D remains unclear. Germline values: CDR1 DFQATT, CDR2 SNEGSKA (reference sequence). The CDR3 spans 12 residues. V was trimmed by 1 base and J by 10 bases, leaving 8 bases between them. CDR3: CSARGDESPLHF. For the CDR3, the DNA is TGCAGTGCTAGAGGGGATGAATCACCCCTCCACTTT.

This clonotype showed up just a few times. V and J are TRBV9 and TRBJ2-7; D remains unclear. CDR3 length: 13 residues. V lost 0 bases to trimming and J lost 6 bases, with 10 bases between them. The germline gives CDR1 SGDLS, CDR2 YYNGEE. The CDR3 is CASSVAKWGEQYF. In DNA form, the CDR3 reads TGTGCCAGCAGCGTAGCCAAATGGGGCGAGCAGTACTTC.

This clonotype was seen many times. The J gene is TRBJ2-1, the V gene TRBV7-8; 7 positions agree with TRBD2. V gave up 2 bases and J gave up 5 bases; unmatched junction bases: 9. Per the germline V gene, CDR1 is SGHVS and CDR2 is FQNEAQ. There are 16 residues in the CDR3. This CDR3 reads CASSLRRLAVHNEQFF. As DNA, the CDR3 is TGTGCCAGCAGCTTACGACGGCTAGCGGTCCACAATGAGCAGTTCTTC.

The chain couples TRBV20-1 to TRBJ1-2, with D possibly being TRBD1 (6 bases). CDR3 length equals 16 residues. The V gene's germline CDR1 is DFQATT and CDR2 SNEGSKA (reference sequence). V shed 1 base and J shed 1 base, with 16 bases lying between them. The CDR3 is CSARVRTVTRNYGYTF. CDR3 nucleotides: TGCAGTGCTAGAGTACGGACAGTTACTCGTAACTATGGCTACACCTTC.

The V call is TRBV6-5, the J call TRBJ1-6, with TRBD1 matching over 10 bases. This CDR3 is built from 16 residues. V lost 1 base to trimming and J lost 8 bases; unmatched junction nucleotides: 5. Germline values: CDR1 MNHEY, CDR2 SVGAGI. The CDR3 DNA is TGTGCCAGCAGTTACTTTCCGGGACAGGGGTATTCACCCCTCCACTTT. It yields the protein CASSYFPGQGYSPLHF.

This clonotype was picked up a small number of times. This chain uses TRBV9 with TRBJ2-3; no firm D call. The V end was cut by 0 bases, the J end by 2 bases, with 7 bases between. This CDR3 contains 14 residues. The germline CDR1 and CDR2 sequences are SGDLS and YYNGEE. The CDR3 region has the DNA TGTGCCAGCAGCGTAGGTCCTTTCACAGATACGCAGTATTTT. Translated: CASSVGPFTDTQYF.

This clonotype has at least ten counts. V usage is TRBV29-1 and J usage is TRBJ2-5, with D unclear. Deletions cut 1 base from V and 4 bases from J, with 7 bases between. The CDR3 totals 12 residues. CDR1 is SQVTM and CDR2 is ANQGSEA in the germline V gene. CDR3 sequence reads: CSVEVFRETQYF. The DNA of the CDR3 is TGCAGCGTTGAAGTGTTCCGAGAGACCCAGTACTTC.

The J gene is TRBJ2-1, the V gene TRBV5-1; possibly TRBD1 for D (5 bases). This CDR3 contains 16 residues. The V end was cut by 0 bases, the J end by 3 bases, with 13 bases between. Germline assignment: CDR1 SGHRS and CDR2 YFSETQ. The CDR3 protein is CASSLDRLGFYNEQFF. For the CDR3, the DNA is TGCGCCAGCAGCTTGGACAGGCTGGGGTTCTACAATGAGCAGTTCTTC.

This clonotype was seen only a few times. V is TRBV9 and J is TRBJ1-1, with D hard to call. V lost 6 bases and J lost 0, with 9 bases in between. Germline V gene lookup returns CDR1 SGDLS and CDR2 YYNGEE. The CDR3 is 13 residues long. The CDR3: CASTYSMNTEAFF. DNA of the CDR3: TGTGCCAGCACCTACTCCATGAACACTGAAGCTTTCTTT.

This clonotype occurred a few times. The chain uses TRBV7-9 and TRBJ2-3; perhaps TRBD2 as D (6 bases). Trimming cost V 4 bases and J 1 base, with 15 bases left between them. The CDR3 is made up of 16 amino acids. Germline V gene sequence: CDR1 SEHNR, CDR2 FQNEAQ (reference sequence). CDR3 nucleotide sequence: TGTGCCAGCAGCTCAAGGACGGGACTGGGCACAGATACGCAGTATTTT. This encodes CASSSRTGLGTDTQYF. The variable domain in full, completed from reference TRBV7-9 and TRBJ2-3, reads DTGVSQNPRHKITKRGQNVTFRCDPISEHNRLYWYRQTLGQGPEFLTYFQNEAQLEKSRLLSDRFSAERPKGSFSTLEIQRTEQGDSAMYLCASSSRTGLGTDTQYFGPGTRLTVL.

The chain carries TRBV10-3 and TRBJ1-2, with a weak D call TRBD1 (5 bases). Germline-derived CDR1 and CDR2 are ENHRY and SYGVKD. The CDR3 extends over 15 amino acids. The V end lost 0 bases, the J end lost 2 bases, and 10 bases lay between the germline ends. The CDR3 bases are TGTGCCATCAGTGAGTCCGCAGGGATCAACTATGGCTACACCTTC. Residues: CAISESAGINYGYTF.

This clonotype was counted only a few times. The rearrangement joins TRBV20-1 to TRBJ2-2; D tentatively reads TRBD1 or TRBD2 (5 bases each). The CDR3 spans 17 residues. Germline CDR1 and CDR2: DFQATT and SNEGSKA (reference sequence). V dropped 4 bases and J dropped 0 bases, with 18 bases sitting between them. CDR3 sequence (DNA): TGCAGTGCTATACAATTTACGGGACGTTCGAACACCGGGGAGCTGTTTTTT. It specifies CSAIQFTGRSNTGELFF.